A single T cell receptor beta chain is shown here with its context. The data were taken from a study of T cell responses to AZD1222 COVID-19 vaccine. Study-level information: Second doses at about 4 or about 12 weeks were pooled.

The table came from immunoSEQ multiplex PCR; TCRdb's copy has only in-frame clones and leaves some out. The sample lists 95,000 to 150,000 clones, about 89% occurring once. Between the trimmed V and J ends, which lost 5 bases and 3 bases, there was a span of 11 bases. Germline assignment: CDR1 SGHTA and CDR2 FQGNSA. CDR3 length equals 13 residues. The gene calls are TRBV7-2 and TRBJ2-7; the D gene is possibly TRBD2 (5 bases). The specimen was peripheral blood, collected on day 0 of AZD1222 vaccination. This clonotype originated in an adult in good health. As DNA, the CDR3 is TGTGCCAGCAGCGCCGGACTGGTCTACGAGCAGTACTTC. Translated: CASSAGLVYEQYF.